A single T cell receptor beta chain is shown here with its context. Original processing methods: Researchers report that nucleated cell counts were estimated from reference gene primer amplification. TCRdb's copy holds only in-frame clones and misses some; the assay was immunoSEQ multiplex PCR. V and J calls and clone size are as listed in that table; D and trimming were resolved from the DNA. In the table there are roughly 55,000 clones, 75% to 90% of which are singletons. In germline, CDR1 is KGHSH, CDR2 LQKENI. The V segment lost 6 bases and the J segment 5 bases; nucleotides outside the gene matches: 8. The CDR3 is 14 residues long. This entry comes from a study of blood T cell repertoires in COVID-19. In the study overall: Samples representing acute and convalescent COVID-19 were sourced from the United States, Italy and Spain.

The sequencing input was peripheral blood. V gene TRBV18 combines with J gene TRBJ2-7; 9 nucleotides match TRBD1. The sequence was collected from an older woman with acute or convalescent COVID-19. DNA of the CDR3: TGTGCCAGCTCGGACCGGACAGGGGTTAACGAGCAGTACTTC. It encodes CASSDRTGVNEQYF.